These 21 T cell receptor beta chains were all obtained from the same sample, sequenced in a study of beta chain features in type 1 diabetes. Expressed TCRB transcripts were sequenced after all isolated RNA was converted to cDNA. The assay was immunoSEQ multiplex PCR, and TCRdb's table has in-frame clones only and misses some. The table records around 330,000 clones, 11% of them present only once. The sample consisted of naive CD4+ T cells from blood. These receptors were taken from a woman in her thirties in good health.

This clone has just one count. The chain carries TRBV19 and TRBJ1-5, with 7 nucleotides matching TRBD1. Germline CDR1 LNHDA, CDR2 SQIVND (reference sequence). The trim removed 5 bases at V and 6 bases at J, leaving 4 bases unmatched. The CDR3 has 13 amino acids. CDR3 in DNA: TGTGCCAGTAGTCGACAGGGCGGTCAGCCCCAGCATTTT. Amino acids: CASSRQGGQPQHF.

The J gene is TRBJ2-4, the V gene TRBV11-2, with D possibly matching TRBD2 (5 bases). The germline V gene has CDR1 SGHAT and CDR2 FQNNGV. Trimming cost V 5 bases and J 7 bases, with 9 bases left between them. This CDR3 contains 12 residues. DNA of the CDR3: TGTGCCAGCAGCGTCGGCGGGAACATTCAGTACTTC. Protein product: CASSVGGNIQYF.

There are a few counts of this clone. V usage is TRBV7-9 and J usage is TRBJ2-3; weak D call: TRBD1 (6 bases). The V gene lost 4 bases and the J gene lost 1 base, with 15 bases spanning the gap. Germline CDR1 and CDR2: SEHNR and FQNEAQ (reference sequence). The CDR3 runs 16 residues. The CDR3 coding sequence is TGTGCCAGCAGCTATATAGGGGGTACCGGCACAGATACGCAGTATTTT. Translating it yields CASSYIGGTGTDTQYF.

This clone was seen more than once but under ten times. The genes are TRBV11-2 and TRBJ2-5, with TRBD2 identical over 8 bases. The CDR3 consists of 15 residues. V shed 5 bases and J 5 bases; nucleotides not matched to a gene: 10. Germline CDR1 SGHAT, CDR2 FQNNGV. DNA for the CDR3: TGTGCCAGCAGCCGAACTATAGCGGGGTTGGAGACCCAGTACTTC. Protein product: CASSRTIAGLETQYF.

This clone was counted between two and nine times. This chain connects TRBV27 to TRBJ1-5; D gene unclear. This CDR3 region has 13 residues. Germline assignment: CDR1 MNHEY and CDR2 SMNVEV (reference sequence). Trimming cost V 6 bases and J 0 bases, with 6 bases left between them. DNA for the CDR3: TGTGCCAGCAGCTATTATAGCAATCAGCCCCAGCATTTT. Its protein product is CASSYYSNQPQHF.

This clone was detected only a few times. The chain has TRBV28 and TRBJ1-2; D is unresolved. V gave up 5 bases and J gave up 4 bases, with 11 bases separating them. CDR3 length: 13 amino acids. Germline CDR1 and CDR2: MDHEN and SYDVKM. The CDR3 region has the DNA TGTGCCAGCAGTGGTACAGTTGGCTATGGCTACACCTTC. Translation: CASSGTVGYGYTF.

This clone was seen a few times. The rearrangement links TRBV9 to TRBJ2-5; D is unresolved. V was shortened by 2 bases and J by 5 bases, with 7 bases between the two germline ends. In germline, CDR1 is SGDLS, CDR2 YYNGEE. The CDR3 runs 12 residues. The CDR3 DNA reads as TGTGCCAGCAGCGTTGGAGCCGAGACCCAGTACTTC. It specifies CASSVGAETQYF.

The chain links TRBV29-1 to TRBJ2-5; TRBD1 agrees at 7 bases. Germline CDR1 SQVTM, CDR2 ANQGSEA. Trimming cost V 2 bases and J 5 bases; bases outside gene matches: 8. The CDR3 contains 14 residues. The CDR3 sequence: CSVEPRGFVETQYF. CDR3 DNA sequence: TGCAGCGTTGAACCCAGGGGGTTCGTGGAGACCCAGTACTTC.

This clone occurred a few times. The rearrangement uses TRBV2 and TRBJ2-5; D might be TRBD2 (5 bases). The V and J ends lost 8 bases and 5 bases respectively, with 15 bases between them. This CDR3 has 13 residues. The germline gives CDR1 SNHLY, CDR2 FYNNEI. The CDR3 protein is CASEGQVGETQYF. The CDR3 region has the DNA TGTGCCAGCGAGGGTCAAGTAGGGGAGACCCAGTACTTC.

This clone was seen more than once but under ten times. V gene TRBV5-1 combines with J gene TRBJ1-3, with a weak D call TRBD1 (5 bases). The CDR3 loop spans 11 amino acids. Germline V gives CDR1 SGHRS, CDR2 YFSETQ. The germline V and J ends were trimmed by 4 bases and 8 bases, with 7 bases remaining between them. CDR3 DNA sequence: TGCGCCAGCAGCACGGGGGACACCATATATTTT. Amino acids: CASSTGDTIYF.

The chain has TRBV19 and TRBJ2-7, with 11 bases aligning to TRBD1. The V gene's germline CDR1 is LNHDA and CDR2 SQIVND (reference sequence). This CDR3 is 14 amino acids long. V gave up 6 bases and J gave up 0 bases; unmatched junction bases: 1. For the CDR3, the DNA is TGTGCCAGTAGGGGGACAGGGGGCTCCTACGAGCAGTACTTC. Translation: CASRGTGGSYEQYF. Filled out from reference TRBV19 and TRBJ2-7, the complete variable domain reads DGGITQSPKYLFRKEGQNVTLSCEQNLNHDAMYWYRQDPGQGLRLIYYSQIVNDFQKGDIAEGYSVSREKKESFPLTVTSAQKNPTAFYLCASRGTGGSYEQYFGPGTRLTVT.

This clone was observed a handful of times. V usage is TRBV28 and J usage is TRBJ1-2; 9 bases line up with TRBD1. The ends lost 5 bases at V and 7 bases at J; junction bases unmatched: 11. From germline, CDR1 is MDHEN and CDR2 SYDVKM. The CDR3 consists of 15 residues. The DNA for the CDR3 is TGTGCCAGCAGTCTTGGACAGGGGTTAGGGGCTGGCTACACCTTC. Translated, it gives CASSLGQGLGAGYTF.

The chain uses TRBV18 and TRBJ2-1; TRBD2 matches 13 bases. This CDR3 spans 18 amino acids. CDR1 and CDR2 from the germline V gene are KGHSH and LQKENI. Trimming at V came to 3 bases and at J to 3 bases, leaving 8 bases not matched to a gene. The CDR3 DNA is TGTGCCAGCTCACCGATACTAGCGGGAGGGCCCGGCTACAATGAGCAGTTCTTC. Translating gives CASSPILAGGPGYNEQFF.

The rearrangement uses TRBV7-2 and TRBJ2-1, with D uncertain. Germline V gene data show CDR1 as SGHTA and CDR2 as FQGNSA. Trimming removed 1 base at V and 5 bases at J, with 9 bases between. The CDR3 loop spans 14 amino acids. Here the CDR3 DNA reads TGTGCCAGCAGCTTAGAACTGGTCAACAATGAGCAGTTCTTC. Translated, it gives CASSLELVNNEQFF.

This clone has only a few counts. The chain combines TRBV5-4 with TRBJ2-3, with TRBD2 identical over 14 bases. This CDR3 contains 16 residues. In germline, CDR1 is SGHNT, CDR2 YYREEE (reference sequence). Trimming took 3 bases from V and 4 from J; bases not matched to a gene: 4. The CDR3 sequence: CASSSGLAGVSDTQYF. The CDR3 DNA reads TGTGCCAGCAGCTCGGGACTAGCGGGAGTGTCAGATACGCAGTATTTT.

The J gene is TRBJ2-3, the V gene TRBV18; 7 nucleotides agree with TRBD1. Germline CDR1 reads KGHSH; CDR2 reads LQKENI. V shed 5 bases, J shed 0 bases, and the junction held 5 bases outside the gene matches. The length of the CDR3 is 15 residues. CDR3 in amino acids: CASSAGQESTDTQYF. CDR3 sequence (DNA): TGTGCCAGCTCAGCCGGACAGGAGAGCACAGATACGCAGTATTTT.

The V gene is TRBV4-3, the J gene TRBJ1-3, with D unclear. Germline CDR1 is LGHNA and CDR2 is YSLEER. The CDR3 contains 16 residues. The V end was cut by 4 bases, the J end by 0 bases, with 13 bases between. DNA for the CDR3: TGCGCCAGCAGCCGTCAAAAGAGGGTCTCTGGAAACACCATATATTTT. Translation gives CASSRQKRVSGNTIYF.

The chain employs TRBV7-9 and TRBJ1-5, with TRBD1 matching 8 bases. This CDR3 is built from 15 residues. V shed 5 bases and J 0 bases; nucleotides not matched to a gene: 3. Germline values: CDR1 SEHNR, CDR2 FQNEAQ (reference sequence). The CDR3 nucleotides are TGTGCCAGCAGCCAGACAGGGGCTAGCAATCAGCCCCAGCATTTT. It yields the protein CASSQTGASNQPQHF.

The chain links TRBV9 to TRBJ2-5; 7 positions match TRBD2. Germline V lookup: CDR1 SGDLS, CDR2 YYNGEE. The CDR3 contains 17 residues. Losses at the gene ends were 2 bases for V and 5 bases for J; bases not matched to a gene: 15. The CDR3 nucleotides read TGTGCCAGCAGCGTCACCCCCCTGGGCGGGAGTAAGGAGACCCAGTACTTC. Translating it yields CASSVTPLGGSKETQYF.

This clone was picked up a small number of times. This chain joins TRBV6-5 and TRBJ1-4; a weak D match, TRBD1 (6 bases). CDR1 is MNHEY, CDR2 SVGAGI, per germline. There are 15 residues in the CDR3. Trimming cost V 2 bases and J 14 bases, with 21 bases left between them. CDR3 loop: CASSYDPGHGNGLFF. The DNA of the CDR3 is TGTGCCAGCAGTTACGATCCGGGACACGGAAACGGGCTGTTTTTT.

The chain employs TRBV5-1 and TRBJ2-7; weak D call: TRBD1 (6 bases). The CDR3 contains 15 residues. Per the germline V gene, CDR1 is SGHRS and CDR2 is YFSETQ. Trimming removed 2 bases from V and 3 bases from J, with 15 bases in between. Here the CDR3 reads CASSLPDRPHYEQYF. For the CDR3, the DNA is TGCGCCAGCAGCTTACCCGACAGGCCCCACTACGAGCAGTACTTC.